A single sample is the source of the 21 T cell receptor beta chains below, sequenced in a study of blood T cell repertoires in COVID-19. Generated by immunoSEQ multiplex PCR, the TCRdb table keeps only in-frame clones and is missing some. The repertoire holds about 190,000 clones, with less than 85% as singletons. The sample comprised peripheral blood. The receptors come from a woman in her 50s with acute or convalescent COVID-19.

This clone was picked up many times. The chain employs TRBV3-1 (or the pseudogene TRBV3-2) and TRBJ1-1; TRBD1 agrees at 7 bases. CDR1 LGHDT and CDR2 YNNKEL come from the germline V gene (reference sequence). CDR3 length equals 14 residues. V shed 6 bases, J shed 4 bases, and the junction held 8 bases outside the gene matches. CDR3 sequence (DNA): TGTGCCAGCAGTCCCTACAGGGGTTCCACTGAAGCTTTCTTT. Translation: CASSPYRGSTEAFF.

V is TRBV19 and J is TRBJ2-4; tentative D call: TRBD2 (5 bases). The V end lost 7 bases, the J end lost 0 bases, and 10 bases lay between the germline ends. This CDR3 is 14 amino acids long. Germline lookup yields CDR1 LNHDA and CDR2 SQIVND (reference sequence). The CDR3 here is CASKSGLAKNIQYF. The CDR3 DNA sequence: TGTGCCAGTAAATCGGGGTTAGCCAAAAACATTCAGTACTTC.

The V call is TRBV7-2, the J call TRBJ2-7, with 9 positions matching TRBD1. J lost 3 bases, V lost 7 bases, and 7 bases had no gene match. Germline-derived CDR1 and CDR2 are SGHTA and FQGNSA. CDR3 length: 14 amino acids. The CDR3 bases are TGTGCCAGCAAGGTGGGACAGGGCGTCTACGAGCAGTACTTC. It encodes CASKVGQGVYEQYF.

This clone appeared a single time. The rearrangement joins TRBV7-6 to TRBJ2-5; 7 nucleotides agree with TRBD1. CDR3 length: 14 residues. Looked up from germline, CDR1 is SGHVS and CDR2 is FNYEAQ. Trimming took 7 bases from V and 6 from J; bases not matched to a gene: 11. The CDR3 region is CASTTGVTMKTQYF. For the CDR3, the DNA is TGTGCCAGCACCACAGGGGTTACAATGAAGACCCAGTACTTC.

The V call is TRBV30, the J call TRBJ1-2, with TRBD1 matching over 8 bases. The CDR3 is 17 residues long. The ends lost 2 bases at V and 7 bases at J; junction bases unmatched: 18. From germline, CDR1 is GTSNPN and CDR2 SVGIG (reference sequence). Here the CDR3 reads CAWSKEDRVTFHPGYTF. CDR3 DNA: TGTGCCTGGAGTAAGGAGGACAGGGTGACCTTTCACCCTGGCTACACCTTC.

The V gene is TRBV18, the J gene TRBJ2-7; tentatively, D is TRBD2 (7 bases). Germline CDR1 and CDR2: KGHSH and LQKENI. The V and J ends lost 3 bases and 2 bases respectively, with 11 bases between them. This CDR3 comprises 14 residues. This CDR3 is CASSPAGAAYEQYF. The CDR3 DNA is TGTGCCAGCTCACCCGCGGGGGCGGCCTACGAGCAGTACTTC.

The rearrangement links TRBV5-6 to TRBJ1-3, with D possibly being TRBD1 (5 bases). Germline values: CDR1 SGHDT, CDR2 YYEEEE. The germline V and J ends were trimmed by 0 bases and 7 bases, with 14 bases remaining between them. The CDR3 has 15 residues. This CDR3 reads CASSLGGRHGNTIYF. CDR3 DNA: TGTGCCAGCAGCTTGGGGGGCAGGCATGGGAACACCATATATTTT.

CDR3 protein: CATSPGGGADTGELFF. CDR3 bases: TGTGCCACCAGCCCAGGCGGGGGGGCGGACACCGGGGAGCTGTTTTTT. V and J are TRBV15 and TRBJ2-2; 9 bases match TRBD2. The CDR3 is 16 amino acids. Germline trimming cut 5 bases from V and 3 bases from J; bases unmatched to any gene: 7. Germline V gives CDR1 LNHNV, CDR2 YYDKDF (reference sequence).

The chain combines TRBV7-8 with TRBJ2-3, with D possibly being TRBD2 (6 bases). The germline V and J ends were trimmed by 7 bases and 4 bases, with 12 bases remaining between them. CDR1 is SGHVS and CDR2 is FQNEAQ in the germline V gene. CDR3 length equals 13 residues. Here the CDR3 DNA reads TGTGCCAGCACCCCCGGAGGGCCAGATACGCAGTATTTT. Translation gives CASTPGGPDTQYF.

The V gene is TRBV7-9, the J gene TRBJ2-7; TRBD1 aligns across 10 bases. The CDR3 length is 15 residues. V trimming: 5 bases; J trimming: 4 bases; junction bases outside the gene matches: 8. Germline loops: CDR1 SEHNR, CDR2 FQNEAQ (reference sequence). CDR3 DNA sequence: TGTGCCAGCAGCCAGGGGACAGGGGATAGGTACGAGCAGTACTTC. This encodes CASSQGTGDRYEQYF.

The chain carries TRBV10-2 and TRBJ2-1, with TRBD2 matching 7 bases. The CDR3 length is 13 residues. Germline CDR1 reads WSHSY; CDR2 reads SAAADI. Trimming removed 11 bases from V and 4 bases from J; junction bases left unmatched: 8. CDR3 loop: CAAREGRYNEQFF. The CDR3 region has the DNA TGCGCCGCTAGGGAGGGGCGTTACAATGAGCAGTTCTTC.

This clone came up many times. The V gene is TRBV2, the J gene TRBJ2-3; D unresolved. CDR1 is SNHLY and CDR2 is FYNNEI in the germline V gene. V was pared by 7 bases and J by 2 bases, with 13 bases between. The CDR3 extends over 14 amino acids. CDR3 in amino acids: CASKLRGTTDTQYF. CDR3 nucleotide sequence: TGTGCCAGCAAGCTGCGCGGAACCACAGATACGCAGTATTTT.

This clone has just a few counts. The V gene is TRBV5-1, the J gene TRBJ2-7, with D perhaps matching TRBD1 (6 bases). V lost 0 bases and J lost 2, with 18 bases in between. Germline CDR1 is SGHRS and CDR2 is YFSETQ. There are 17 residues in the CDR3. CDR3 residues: CASSLGASGTSTYEQYF. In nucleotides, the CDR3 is TGCGCCAGCAGCTTGGGGGCCTCCGGGACATCTACCTACGAGCAGTACTTC.

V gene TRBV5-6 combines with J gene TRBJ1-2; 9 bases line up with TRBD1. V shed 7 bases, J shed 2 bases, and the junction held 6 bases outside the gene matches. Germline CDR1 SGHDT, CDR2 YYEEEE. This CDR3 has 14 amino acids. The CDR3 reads CASQRQGGNYGYTF. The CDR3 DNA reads TGTGCCAGCCAACGACAGGGGGGAAACTATGGCTACACCTTC.

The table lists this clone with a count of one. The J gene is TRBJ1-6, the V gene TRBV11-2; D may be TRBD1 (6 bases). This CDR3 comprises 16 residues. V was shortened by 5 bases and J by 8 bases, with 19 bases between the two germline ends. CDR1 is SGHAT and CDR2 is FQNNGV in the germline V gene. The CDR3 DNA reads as TGTGCCAGCAGCCGATGGGGGGGCGCGAGGGATTCACCCCTCCACTTT. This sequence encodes CASSRWGGARDSPLHF.

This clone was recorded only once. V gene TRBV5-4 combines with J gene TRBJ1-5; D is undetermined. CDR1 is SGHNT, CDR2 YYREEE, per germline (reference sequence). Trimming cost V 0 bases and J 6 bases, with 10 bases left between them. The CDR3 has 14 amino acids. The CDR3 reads CASSLGPAGQPQHF. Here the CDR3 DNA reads TGTGCCAGCAGCTTGGGCCCAGCAGGTCAGCCCCAGCATTTT.

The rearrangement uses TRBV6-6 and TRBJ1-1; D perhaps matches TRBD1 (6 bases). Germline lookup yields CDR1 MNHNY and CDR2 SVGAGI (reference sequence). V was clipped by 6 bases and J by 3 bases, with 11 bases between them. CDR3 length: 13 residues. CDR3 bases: TGTGCCAGCAGGGATAGACAGGACACTGAAGCTTTCTTT. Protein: CASRDRQDTEAFF.

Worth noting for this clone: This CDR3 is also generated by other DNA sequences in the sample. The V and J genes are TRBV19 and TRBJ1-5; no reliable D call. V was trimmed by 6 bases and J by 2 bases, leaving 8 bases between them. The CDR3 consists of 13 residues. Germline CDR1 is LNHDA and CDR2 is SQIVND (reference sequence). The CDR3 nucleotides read TGTGCCAGTAGCGTTACAGGCAATCAGCCCCAGCATTTT. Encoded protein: CASSVTGNQPQHF.

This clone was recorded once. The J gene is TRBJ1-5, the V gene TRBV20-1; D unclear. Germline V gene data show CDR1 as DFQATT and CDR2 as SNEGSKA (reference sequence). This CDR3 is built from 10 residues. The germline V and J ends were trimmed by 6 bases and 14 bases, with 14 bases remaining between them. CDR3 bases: TGCAGTGCCATCTTGGGCAGAAAGCATTTT. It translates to CSAILGRKHF.

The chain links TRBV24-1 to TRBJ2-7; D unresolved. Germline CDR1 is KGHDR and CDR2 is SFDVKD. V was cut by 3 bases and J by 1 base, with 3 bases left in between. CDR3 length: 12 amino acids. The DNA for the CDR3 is TGTGCCACCAGTGATGCGTCCTACGAGCAGTACTTC. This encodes CATSDASYEQYF.

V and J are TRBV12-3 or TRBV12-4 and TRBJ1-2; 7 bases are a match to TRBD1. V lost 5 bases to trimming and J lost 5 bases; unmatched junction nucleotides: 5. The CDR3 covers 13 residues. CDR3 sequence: CASSLTGPYGYTF. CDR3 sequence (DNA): TGTGCCAGCAGTCTGACAGGGCCGTATGGCTACACCTTC.